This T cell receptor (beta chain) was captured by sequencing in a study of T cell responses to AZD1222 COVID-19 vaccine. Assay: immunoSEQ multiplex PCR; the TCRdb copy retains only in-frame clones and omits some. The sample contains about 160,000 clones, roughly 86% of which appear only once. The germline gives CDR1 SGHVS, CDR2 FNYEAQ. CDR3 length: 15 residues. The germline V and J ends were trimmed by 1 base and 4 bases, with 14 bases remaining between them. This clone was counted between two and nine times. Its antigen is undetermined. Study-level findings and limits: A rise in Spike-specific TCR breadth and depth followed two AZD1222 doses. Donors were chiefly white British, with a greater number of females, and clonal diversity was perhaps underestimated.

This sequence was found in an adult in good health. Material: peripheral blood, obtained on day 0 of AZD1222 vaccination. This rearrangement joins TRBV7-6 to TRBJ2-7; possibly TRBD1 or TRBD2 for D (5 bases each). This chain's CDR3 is CASSLVGALGYEQYF. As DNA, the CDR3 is TGTGCCAGCAGCTTAGTCGGGGCGCTGGGGTACGAGCAGTACTTC.